These T cell receptor beta chains were read from a single sample in a study of T cell responses to AZD1222 COVID-19 vaccine. The repertoire was sequenced with immunoSEQ multiplex PCR; TCRdb's copy has only in-frame clones and lacks some. The sample comprises 90,000 to 95,000 clones, around nine tenths of which are singletons, and around 21% rests with the top ten. Material: peripheral blood, obtained on day 0 of AZD1222 vaccination. The receptors were gathered from an adult in good health. Both conserved end residues are part of each CDR3. The order of the fields is D gene, V gene, clone size, J gene, CDR3 protein, CDR3 DNA. The D gene is left open where the match is weak. The size field is filled for only some rows; it gives once, few, many or a size class.

D: -; V: TRBV27; size: -; J: TRBJ2-1; CDR3: CASSLFRTTLGNEQFF; DNA: TGTGCCAGCAGTTTATTCAGGACTACCTTAGGTAATGAGCAGTTCTTC
D: -; V: TRBV5-1; size: -; J: TRBJ1-1; CDR3: CASSPTGYTEAFF; DNA: TGCGCCAGCAGCCCCACAGGTTACACTGAAGCTTTCTTT
D: TRBD2; V: TRBV9; size: -; J: TRBJ2-1; CDR3: CASSAGLAGGTYNEQFF; DNA: TGTGCCAGCAGCGCCGGACTAGCGGGAGGGACCTACAATGAGCAGTTCTTC
D: -; V: TRBV5-1; size: -; J: TRBJ1-5; CDR3: CASSSGFNQPQHF; DNA: TGCGCCAGCAGCAGTGGTTTCAATCAGCCCCAGCATTTT
D: -; V: TRBV21-1; size: -; J: TRBJ1-4; CDR3: CASSKYPNGGEKLFF; DNA: TGTGCCAGCAGCAAATATCCGAATGGCGGAGAAAAACTGTTTTTT
D: -; V: TRBV15; size: -; J: TRBJ2-5; CDR3: CATSSQGYQETQYF; DNA: TGTGCCACCAGCAGCCAGGGGTATCAAGAGACCCAGTACTTC
D: TRBD1; V: TRBV25-1; size: -; J: TRBJ1-4; CDR3: CASSELLGTGLEKLFF; DNA: TGTGCCAGCAGTGAGTTGTTAGGGACAGGGTTGGAAAAACTGTTTTTT
D: -; V: TRBV5-1; size: once; J: TRBJ2-4; CDR3: CASSLGRDNIQYF; DNA: TGCGCCAGCAGCTTGGGAAGGGACAACATTCAGTACTTC
D: -; V: TRBV5-1; size: -; J: TRBJ1-1; CDR3: CASSSGPSNTEAFF; DNA: TGCGCCAGCAGCTCAGGACCCTCGAACACTGAAGCTTTCTTT
D: -; V: TRBV28; size: -; J: TRBJ1-3; CDR3: CASRGRAGIKGGNTIYF; DNA: TGTGCCAGCAGGGGTCGGGCAGGCATAAAGGGGGGAAACACCATATATTTT
D: TRBD1; V: TRBV12-5; size: -; J: TRBJ2-7; CDR3: CASGLDDRGEQYF; DNA: TGTGCTAGTGGTTTGGATGACAGGGGCGAGCAGTACTTC
D: -; V: TRBV4-2; size: -; J: TRBJ1-5; CDR3: CASSDPPSGVSVQPQHF; DNA: TGTGCCAGCAGTGACCCACCGAGTGGGGTGAGTGTGCAGCCCCAGCATTTT
D: TRBD1; V: TRBV13; size: -; J: TRBJ1-2; CDR3: CASGLQGEDGYTF; DNA: TGTGCCAGCGGACTACAGGGGGAGGATGGCTACACCTTC
D: -; V: TRBV4-1; size: once; J: TRBJ1-6; CDR3: CASSQEPASSYNSPLHF; DNA: TGCGCCAGCAGCCAAGAACCTGCGAGCTCCTATAATTCACCCCTCCACTTT
D: -; V: TRBV19; size: -; J: TRBJ1-6; CDR3: CASRRDISNSPLHF; DNA: TGTGCCAGTAGAAGGGACATCTCGAATTCACCCCTCCACTTT
D: TRBD2; V: TRBV9; size: few; J: TRBJ2-2; CDR3: CASSPWGTRTAGELFF; DNA: TGTGCCAGCAGCCCATGGGGGACTAGAACGGCCGGGGAGCTGTTTTTT
D: -; V: TRBV12-3/TRBV12-4; size: -; J: TRBJ1-1; CDR3: CASISDLPGAAFF; DNA: TGTGCCAGCATATCGGACCTTCCGGGGGCCGCTTTCTTT
D: -; V: TRBV29-1; size: once; J: TRBJ1-2; CDR3: CSVVNRGNGYTF; DNA: TGCAGCGTTGTGAATAGGGGGAATGGCTACACCTTC
D: TRBD1; V: TRBV18; size: -; J: TRBJ1-5; CDR3: CASSTGTGQPGPQHF; DNA: TGTGCCAGCTCGACAGGGACAGGGCAGCCGGGGCCCCAGCATTTT
D: -; V: TRBV4-3; size: -; J: TRBJ2-2; CDR3: CASSQDWRESTGELFF; DNA: TGCGCCAGCAGCCAAGACTGGCGGGAAAGCACCGGGGAGCTGTTTTTT
D: -; V: TRBV5-1; size: -; J: TRBJ2-3; CDR3: CASSWPGADTQYF; DNA: TGCGCCAGCAGCTGGCCCGGGGCAGATACGCAGTATTTT
D: -; V: TRBV11-2; size: -; J: TRBJ2-7; CDR3: CASSSAGASYEQYF; DNA: TGTGCCAGCAGCTCGGCAGGGGCCTCCTACGAGCAGTACTTC
D: TRBD1; V: TRBV6-5; size: -; J: TRBJ1-5; CDR3: CASSSVTGGDQPQHF; DNA: TGTGCCAGCAGTTCCGTGACAGGGGGGGATCAGCCCCAGCATTTT
D: -; V: TRBV27; size: -; J: TRBJ2-2; CDR3: CASSPTVQAGELFF; DNA: TGTGCCAGCAGTCCGACTGTTCAGGCCGGGGAGCTGTTTTTT
D: TRBD2; V: TRBV19; size: -; J: TRBJ2-7; CDR3: CASKAGGPYEQYF; DNA: TGTGCCAGCAAAGCGGGGGGGCCCTACGAGCAGTACTTC
D: -; V: TRBV19; size: -; J: TRBJ2-2; CDR3: CASSIVGPKTGELFF; DNA: TGTGCCAGTAGTATAGTAGGGCCGAAGACCGGGGAGCTGTTTTTT
D: -; V: TRBV9; size: -; J: TRBJ1-6; CDR3: CASGLYNSPLHF; DNA: TGTGCCAGCGGGTTATATAATTCACCCCTCCACTTT
D: TRBD1; V: TRBV18; size: -; J: TRBJ1-5; CDR3: CASSPRSQGEPQHF; DNA: TGTGCCAGCTCACCCCGGTCACAGGGGGAGCCCCAGCATTTT
D: TRBD1; V: TRBV2; size: -; J: TRBJ1-1; CDR3: CASSSRDRGTEAFF; DNA: TGTGCCAGCAGTTCCCGGGACAGGGGCACTGAAGCTTTCTTT
D: -; V: TRBV7-2; size: -; J: TRBJ2-7; CDR3: CASSFSSVGQLYEQYF; DNA: TGTGCCAGCAGCTTCTCTTCGGTGGGGCAGCTCTACGAGCAGTACTTC
D: -; V: TRBV3-1/TRBV3-2; size: -; J: TRBJ2-1; CDR3: CASTPGGVLYNEQFF; DNA: TGTGCCAGCACCCCCGGCGGGGTCCTTTACAATGAGCAGTTCTTC
D: TRBD1; V: TRBV7-9; size: -; J: TRBJ2-7; CDR3: CASSLGDRDYEQYF; DNA: TGTGCCAGCAGCTTAGGGGACAGGGACTACGAGCAGTACTTC
D: -; V: TRBV9; size: -; J: TRBJ1-5; CDR3: CASSPTGDSNQPQHF; DNA: TGTGCCAGCAGCCCAACAGGAGATAGCAATCAGCCCCAGCATTTT
D: -; V: TRBV5-6; size: -; J: TRBJ2-7; CDR3: CASSPGSYEQYF; DNA: TGTGCCAGCAGTCCCGGGAGCTACGAGCAGTACTTC
D: -; V: TRBV7-9; size: few; J: TRBJ1-2; CDR3: CASRSTQGYGYTF; DNA: TGTGCCAGCAGATCGACACAGGGTTATGGCTACACCTTC
D: TRBD1; V: TRBV7-2; size: -; J: TRBJ2-7; CDR3: CASSYRDRSLSYEQYF; DNA: TGTGCCAGCAGCTACCGGGACAGGTCCCTTTCCTACGAGCAGTACTTC
D: TRBD1; V: TRBV27; size: once; J: TRBJ2-7; CDR3: CASSITGDPRYEQYF; DNA: TGTGCCAGCAGCATTACAGGGGATCCCCGCTACGAGCAGTACTTC
D: TRBD1; V: TRBV19; size: -; J: TRBJ1-4; CDR3: CASSPRQGRSEKLFF; DNA: TGTGCCAGTAGTCCCCGACAGGGTAGGAGTGAAAAACTGTTTTTT
D: TRBD1; V: TRBV5-5; size: -; J: TRBJ1-5; CDR3: CASSWDSTLPQHF; DNA: TGTGCCAGCAGCTGGGACAGTACTTTGCCCCAGCATTTT
D: -; V: TRBV4-3; size: -; J: TRBJ2-1; CDR3: CASSQDTGGYNEQFF; DNA: TGCGCCAGCAGCCAAGATACCGGGGGTTACAATGAGCAGTTCTTC
D: TRBD2; V: TRBV4-3; size: -; J: TRBJ2-5; CDR3: CASSQDFGGGRETQYF; DNA: TGCGCCAGCAGCCAAGATTTCGGGGGGGGGCGAGAGACCCAGTACTTC
D: -; V: TRBV13; size: -; J: TRBJ2-3; CDR3: CASSSAGGVSTDTQYF; DNA: TGTGCCAGCAGCTCAGCAGGGGGGGTTAGCACAGATACGCAGTATTTT
D: TRBD2; V: TRBV7-3; size: -; J: TRBJ2-2; CDR3: CASSLSPSTSGGDTGELFF; DNA: TGTGCCAGCAGCTTGTCCCCTTCGACTAGCGGGGGGGACACCGGGGAGCTGTTTTTT
D: TRBD2; V: TRBV5-1; size: -; J: TRBJ2-7; CDR3: CASTAHGRAPTYEQYF; DNA: TGCGCCAGCACCGCCCACGGGAGGGCGCCAACCTACGAGCAGTACTTC
D: -; V: TRBV6-5; size: -; J: TRBJ2-2; CDR3: CASTGQKNTGELFF; DNA: TGTGCCAGCACTGGACAGAAGAACACCGGGGAGCTGTTTTTT
D: TRBD2; V: TRBV7-2; size: -; J: TRBJ2-7; CDR3: CASSPGLAGGREQYF; DNA: TGTGCCAGCAGCCCCGGACTAGCGGGAGGTCGGGAGCAGTACTTC
D: TRBD2; V: TRBV7-9; size: -; J: TRBJ2-3; CDR3: CASSREAGGQINTQYF; DNA: TGTGCCAGCAGCCGGGAAGCGGGGGGGCAGATAAATACGCAGTATTTT
D: TRBD1; V: TRBV5-1; size: few; J: TRBJ2-4; CDR3: CASSSGQIKNIQYF; DNA: TGCGCCAGCAGCTCGGGACAGATCAAAAACATTCAGTACTTC
D: -; V: TRBV3-1/TRBV3-2; size: -; J: TRBJ1-3; CDR3: CASSEEGNTIYF; DNA: TGTGCCAGCAGCGAGGAAGGAAACACCATATATTTT
D: -; V: TRBV6-4; size: -; J: TRBJ2-1; CDR3: CASSDPGTRQFF; DNA: TGTGCCAGCAGTGACCCGGGGACCCGGCAGTTCTTC
D: -; V: TRBV7-2; size: -; J: TRBJ2-3; CDR3: CASSLFGTTSTDTQYF; DNA: TGTGCCAGCAGCTTATTCGGGACGACTAGCACAGATACGCAGTATTTT
D: TRBD2; V: TRBV27; size: -; J: TRBJ2-3; CDR3: CASSLAGGPGDTQYF; DNA: TGTGCCAGCAGCTTAGCGGGGGGGCCAGGAGATACGCAGTATTTT
D: -; V: TRBV29-1; size: -; J: TRBJ1-4; CDR3: CSVEGRSGVTGKLFF; DNA: TGCAGCGTTGAAGGCCGATCAGGGGTAACGGGAAAACTGTTTTTT
D: -; V: TRBV11-2; size: -; J: TRBJ1-6; CDR3: CASSLDQGRTPLHF; DNA: TGTGCCAGCAGCTTAGATCAAGGAAGGACACCCCTCCACTTT
D: -; V: TRBV7-8; size: -; J: TRBJ1-2; CDR3: CASSLETGDGYTF; DNA: TGTGCCAGCAGCTTAGAAACAGGAGATGGCTACACCTTC
D: -; V: TRBV5-1; size: -; J: TRBJ1-2; CDR3: CASRLSLTDNYGYTF; DNA: TGCGCCAGCAGATTATCCCTTACAGACAACTATGGCTACACCTTC
D: TRBD1; V: TRBV2; size: once; J: TRBJ2-2; CDR3: CASNRDRYTGELFF; DNA: TGTGCCAGCAACCGGGACAGGTACACCGGGGAGCTGTTTTTT
D: -; V: TRBV18; size: -; J: TRBJ2-3; CDR3: CASSPPGADTQYF; DNA: TGTGCCAGCTCCCCACCAGGAGCAGATACGCAGTATTTT
D: -; V: TRBV6-6; size: -; J: TRBJ1-6; CDR3: CASQRDDNSPLHF; DNA: TGTGCCAGCCAGCGGGACGATAATTCACCCCTCCACTTT
D: -; V: TRBV5-3; size: few; J: TRBJ1-4; CDR3: CARSPLEAGGEKLFF; DNA: TGTGCCAGAAGCCCCCTGGAGGCTGGAGGGGAAAAACTGTTTTTT